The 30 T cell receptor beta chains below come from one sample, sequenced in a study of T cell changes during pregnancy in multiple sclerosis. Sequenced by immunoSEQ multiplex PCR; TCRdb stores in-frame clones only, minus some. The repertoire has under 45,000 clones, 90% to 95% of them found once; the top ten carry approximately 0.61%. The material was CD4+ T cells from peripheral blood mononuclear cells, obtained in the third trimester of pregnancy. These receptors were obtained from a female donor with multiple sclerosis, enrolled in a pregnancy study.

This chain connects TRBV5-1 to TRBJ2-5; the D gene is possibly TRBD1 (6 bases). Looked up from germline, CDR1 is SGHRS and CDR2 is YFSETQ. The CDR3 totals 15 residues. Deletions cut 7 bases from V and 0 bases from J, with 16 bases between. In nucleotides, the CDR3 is TGCGCCAGCCAACGACAGGTTAAGTACCAAGAGACCCAGTACTTC. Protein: CASQRQVKYQETQYF.

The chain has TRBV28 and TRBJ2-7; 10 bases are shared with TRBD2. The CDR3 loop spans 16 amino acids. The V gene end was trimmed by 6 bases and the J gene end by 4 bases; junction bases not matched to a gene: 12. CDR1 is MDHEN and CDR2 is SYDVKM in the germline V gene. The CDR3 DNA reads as TGTGCCAGCAGCAAGCAGGACTTAGCGGGAGGTTACGAGCAGTACTTC. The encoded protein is CASSKQDLAGGYEQYF.

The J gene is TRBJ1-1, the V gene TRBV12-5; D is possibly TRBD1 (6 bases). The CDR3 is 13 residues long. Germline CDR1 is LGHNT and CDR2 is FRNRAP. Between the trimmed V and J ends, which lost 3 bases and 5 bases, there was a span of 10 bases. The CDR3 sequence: CASGLDRRTEAFF. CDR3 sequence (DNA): TGTGCTAGTGGTTTAGACAGGAGAACTGAAGCTTTCTTT. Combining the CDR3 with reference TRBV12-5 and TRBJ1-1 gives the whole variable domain DARVTQTPRHKVTEMGQEVTMRCQPILGHNTVFWYRQTMMQGLELLAYFRNRAPLDDSGMPKDRFSAEMPDATLATLKIQPSEPRDSAVYFCASGLDRRTEAFFGQGTRLTVV.

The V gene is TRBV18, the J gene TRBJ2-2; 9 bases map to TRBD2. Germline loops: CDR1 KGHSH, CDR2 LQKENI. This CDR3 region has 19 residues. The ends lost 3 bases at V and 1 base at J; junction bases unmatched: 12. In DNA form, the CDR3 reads TGTGCCAGCTCACCTCCTATGAAGGGACTAGCCTTGAACACCGGGGAGCTGTTTTTT. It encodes CASSPPMKGLALNTGELFF.

CDR3 DNA sequence: TGTGCCTGGAGTGTAGGACTAGCGGTGTACGAGCAGTACTTC. It yields the protein CAWSVGLAVYEQYF. The chain combines TRBV30 with TRBJ2-7, with TRBD2 matching over 10 bases. The CDR3 length is 14 residues. Germline CDR1 reads GTSNPN; CDR2 reads SVGIG (reference sequence). V shed 0 bases, J shed 4 bases, and the junction held 3 bases outside the gene matches.

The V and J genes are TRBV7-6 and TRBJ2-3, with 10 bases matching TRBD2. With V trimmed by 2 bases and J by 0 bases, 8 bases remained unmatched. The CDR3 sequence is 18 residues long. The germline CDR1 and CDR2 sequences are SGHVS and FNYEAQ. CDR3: CASSLRVAGGLSTDTQYF. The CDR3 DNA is TGTGCCAGCAGCTTACGCGTAGCGGGAGGCCTTAGCACAGATACGCAGTATTTT.

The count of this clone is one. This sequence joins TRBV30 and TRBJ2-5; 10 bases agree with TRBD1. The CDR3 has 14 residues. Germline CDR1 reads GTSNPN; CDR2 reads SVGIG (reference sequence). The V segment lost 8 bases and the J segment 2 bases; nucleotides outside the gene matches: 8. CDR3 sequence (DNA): TGTGCCGGATGGGACAGGGGAAGGCAAGAGACCCAGTACTTC. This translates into CAGWDRGRQETQYF.

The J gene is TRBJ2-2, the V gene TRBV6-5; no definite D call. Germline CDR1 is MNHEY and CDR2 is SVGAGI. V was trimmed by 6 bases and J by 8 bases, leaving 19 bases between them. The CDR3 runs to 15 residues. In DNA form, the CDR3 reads TGTGCCAGCAGACCCCTTGGCACCGCTGCTGGGGAGCTGTTTTTT. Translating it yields CASRPLGTAAGELFF.

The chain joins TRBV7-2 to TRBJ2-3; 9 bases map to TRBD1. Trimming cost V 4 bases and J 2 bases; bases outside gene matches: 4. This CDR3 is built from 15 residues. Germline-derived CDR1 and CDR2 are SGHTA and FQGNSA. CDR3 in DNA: TGTGCCAGCAGCTGGGGACAGGGAAACACAGATACGCAGTATTTT. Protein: CASSWGQGNTDTQYF.

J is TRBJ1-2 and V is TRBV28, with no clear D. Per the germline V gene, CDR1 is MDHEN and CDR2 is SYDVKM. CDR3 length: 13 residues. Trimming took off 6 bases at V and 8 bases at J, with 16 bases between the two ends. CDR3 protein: CASSLPGFPGYTF. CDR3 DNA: TGTGCCAGCAGCTTACCCGGGTTCCCAGGCTACACCTTC.

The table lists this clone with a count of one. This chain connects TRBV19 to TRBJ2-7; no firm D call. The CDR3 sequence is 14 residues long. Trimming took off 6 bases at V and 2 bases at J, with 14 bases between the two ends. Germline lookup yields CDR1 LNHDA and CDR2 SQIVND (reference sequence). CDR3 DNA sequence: TGTGCCAGTAGCTCCCCGTATCCTGCCTACGAGCAGTACTTC. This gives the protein CASSSPYPAYEQYF.

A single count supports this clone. The CDR3 sequence is CASSRTAYQPQHF. In DNA form, the CDR3 reads TGTGCCAGCAGTAGGACAGCTTATCAGCCCCAGCATTTT. The V gene is TRBV6-1, the J gene TRBJ1-5, with D perhaps TRBD1 (6 bases). Trimming left V 5 bases short and J 5 bases short, with 10 bases between. The CDR3 spans 13 residues. CDR1 and CDR2 (germline): MNHNS, SASEGT.

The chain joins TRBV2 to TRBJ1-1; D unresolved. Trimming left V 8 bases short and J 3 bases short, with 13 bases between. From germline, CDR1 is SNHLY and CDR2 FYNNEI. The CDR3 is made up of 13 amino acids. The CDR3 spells CASGRGRDTEAFF. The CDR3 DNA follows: TGTGCCAGCGGCCGCGGCCGGGACACTGAAGCTTTCTTT. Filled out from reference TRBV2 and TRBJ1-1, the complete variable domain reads EPEVTQTPSHQVTQMGQEVILRCVPISNHLYFYWYRQILGQKVEFLVSFYNNEISEKSEIFDDQFSVERPDGSNFTLKIRSTKLEDSAMYFCASGRGRDTEAFFGQGTRLTVV.

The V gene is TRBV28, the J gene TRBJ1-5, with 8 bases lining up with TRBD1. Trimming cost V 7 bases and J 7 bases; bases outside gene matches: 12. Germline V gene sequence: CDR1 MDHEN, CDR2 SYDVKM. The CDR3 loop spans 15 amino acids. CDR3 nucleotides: TGTGCCAGCATCTCCCCCAGGGGGCGCGGGCAGCCCCAGCATTTT. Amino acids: CASISPRGRGQPQHF.

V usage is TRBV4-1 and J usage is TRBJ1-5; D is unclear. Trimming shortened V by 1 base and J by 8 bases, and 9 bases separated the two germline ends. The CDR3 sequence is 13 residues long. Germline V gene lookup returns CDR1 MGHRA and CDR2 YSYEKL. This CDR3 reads CASSQVVLEPQHF. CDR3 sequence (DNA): TGCGCCAGCAGCCAAGTAGTCTTGGAGCCCCAGCATTTT.

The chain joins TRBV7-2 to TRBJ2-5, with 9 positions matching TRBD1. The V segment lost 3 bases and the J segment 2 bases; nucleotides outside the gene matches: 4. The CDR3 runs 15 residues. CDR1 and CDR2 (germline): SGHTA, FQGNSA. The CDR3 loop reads CASSFGTGSQETQYF. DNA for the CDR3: TGTGCCAGCAGCTTCGGGACAGGGTCTCAAGAGACCCAGTACTTC.

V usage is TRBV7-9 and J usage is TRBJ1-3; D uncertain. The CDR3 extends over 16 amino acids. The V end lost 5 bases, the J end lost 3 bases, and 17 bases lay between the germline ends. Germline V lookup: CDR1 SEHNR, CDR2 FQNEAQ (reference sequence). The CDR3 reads CASSHLMAGGGNTIYF. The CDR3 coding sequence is TGTGCCAGCAGCCATTTAATGGCCGGCGGTGGAAACACCATATATTTT.

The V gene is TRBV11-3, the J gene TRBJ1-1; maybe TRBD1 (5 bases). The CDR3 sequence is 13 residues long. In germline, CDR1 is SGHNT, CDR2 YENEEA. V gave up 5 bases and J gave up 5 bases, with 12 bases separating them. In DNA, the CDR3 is TGTGCCAGCAGCCCCTCCGGGGGGACTGAAGCTTTCTTT. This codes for CASSPSGGTEAFF.

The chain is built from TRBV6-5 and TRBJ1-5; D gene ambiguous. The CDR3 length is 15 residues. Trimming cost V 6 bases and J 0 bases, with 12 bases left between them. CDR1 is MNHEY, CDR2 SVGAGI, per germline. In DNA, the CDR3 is TGTGCCAGCAGGCCGGGGAGTACTAGCAATCAGCCCCAGCATTTT. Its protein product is CASRPGSTSNQPQHF.

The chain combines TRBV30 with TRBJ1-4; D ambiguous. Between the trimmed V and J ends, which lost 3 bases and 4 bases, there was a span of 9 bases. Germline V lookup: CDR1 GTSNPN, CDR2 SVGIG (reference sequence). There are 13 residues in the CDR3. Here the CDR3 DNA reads TGTGCCTGGAGCCCGGGAAGTAATGAAAAACTGTTTTTT. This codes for CAWSPGSNEKLFF.

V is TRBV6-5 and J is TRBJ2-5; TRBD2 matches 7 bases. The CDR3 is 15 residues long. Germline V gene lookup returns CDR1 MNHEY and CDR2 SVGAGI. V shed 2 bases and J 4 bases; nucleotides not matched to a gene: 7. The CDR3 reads CASSYTWGGGETQYF. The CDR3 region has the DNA TGTGCCAGCAGTTACACTTGGGGGGGAGGAGAGACCCAGTACTTC.

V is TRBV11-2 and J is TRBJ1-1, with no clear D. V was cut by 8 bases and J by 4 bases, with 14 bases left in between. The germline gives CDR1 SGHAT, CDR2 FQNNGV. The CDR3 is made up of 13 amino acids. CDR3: CASGKLLGTEAFF. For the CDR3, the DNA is TGTGCCAGCGGGAAACTACTAGGCACTGAAGCTTTCTTT.

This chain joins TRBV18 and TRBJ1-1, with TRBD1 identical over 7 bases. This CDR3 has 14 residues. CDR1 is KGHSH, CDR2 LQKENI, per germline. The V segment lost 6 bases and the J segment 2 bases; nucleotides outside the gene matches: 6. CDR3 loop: CASSRGTENTEAFF. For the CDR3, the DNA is TGTGCCAGCTCCCGCGGGACAGAAAACACTGAAGCTTTCTTT.

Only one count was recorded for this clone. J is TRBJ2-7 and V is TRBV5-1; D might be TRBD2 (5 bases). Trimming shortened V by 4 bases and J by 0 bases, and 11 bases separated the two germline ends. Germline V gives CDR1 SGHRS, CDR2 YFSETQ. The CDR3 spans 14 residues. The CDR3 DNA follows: TGCGCCAGCAGCGGACGGGGAAGCTCCTACGAGCAGTACTTC. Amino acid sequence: CASSGRGSSYEQYF.

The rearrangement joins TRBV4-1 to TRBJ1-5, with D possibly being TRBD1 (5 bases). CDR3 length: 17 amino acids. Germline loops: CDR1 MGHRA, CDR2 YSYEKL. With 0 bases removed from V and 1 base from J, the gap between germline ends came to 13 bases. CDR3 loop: CASSQESPRVSNQPQHF. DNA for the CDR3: TGCGCCAGCAGCCAAGAGAGTCCCAGGGTGAGCAATCAGCCCCAGCATTTT.

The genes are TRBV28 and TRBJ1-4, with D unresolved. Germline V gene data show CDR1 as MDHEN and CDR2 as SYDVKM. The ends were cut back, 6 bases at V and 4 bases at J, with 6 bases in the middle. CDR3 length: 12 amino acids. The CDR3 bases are TGTGCCAGCAGGACGGGTAATGAAAAACTGTTTTTT. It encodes CASRTGNEKLFF.

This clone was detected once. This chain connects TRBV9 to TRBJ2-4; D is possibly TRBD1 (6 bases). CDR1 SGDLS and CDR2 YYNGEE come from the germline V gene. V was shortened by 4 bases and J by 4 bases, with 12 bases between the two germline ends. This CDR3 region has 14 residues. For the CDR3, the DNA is TGTGCCAGCAGCTTACCGACAGGAAAAAACATTCAGTACTTC. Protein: CASSLPTGKNIQYF.

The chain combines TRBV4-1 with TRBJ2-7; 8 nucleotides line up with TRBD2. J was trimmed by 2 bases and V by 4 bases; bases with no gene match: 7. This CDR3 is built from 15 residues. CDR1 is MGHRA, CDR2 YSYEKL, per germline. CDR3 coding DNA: TGCGCCAGCAGCCCCGTAGCGGGGTTTACCTACGAGCAGTACTTC. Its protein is CASSPVAGFTYEQYF.

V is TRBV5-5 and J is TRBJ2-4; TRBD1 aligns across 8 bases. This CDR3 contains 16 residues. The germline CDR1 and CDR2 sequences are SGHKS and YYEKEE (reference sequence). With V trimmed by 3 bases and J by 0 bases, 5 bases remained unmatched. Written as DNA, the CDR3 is TGTGCCAGCAGCTCGTGGACAGGGCTAGCCAAAAACATTCAGTACTTC. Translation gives CASSSWTGLAKNIQYF. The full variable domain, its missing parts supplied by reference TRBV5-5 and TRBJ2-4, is DAGVTQSPTHLIKTRGQQVTLRCSPISGHKSVSWYQQVLGQGPQFIFQYYEKEERGRGNFPDRFSARQFPNYSSELNVNALLLGDSALYLCASSSWTGLAKNIQYFGAGTRLSVL.

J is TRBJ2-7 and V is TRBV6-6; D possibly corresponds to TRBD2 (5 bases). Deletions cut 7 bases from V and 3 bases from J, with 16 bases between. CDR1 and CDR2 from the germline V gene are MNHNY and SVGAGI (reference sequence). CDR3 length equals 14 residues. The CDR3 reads CASNNGAASYEQYF. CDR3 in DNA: TGTGCCAGCAACAATGGAGCGGCGAGCTACGAGCAGTACTTC.